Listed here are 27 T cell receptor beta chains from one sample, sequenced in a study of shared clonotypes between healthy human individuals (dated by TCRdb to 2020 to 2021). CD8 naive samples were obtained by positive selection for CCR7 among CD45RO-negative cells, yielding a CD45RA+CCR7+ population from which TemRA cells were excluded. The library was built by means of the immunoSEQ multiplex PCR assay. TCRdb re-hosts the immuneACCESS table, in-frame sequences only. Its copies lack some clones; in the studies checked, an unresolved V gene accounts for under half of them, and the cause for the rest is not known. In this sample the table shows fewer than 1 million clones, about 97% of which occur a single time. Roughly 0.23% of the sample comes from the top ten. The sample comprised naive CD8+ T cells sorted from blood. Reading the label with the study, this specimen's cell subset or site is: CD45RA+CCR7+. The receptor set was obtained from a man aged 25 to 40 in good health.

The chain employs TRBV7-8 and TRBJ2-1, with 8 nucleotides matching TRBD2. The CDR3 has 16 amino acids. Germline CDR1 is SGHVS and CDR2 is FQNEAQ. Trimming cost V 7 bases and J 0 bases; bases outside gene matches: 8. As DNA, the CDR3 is TGTGCCAGCAAGGAGCGGGAGTGGAGCTCCTACAATGAGCAGTTCTTC. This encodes CASKEREWSSYNEQFF.

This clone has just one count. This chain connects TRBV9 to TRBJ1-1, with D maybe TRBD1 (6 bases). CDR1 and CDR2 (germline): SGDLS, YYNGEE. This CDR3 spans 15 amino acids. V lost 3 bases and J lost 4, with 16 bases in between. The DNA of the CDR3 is TGTGCCAGCAGCGCCCAGAACAGGGAGGGCACTGAAGCTTTCTTT. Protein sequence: CASSAQNREGTEAFF. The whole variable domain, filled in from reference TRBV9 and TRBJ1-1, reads DSGVTQTPKHLITATGQRVTLRCSPRSGDLSVYWYQQSLDQGLQFLIQYYNGEERAKGNILERFSAQQFPDLHSELNLSSLELGDSALYFCASSAQNREGTEAFFGQGTRLTVV.

CDR3: CASSDSLGGTDTQYF. The DNA for the CDR3 is TGTGCCAGCAGTGACTCGCTGGGCGGCACAGATACGCAGTATTTT. The chain couples TRBV6-4 to TRBJ2-3; no clear D. The length of the CDR3 is 15 residues. V was clipped by 0 bases and J by 1 base, with 8 bases between them. Looked up from germline, CDR1 is MRHNA and CDR2 is SNTAGT.

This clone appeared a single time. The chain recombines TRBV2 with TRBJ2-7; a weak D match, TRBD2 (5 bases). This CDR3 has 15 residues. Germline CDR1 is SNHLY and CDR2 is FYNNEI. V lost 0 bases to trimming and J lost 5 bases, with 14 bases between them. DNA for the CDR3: TGTGCCAGCAGTGAAGCGCTTCGGGGTATGGACGAGCAGTACTTC. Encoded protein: CASSEALRGMDEQYF.

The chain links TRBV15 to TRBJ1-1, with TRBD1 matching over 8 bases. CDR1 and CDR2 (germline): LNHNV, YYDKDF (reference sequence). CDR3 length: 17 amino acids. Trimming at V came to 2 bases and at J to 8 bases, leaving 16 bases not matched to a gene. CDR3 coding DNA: TGTGCCACCAGCAGAAATATCCCGACAGGGGAAGCCGCCGAAGCTTTCTTT. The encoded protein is CATSRNIPTGEAAEAFF.

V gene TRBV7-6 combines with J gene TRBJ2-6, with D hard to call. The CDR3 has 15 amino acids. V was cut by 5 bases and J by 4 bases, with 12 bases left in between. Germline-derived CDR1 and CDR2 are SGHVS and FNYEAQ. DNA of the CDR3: TGTGCCAGCAGCGTTAGTCACTCGGGGGCCAACGTCCTGACTTTC. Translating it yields CASSVSHSGANVLTF.

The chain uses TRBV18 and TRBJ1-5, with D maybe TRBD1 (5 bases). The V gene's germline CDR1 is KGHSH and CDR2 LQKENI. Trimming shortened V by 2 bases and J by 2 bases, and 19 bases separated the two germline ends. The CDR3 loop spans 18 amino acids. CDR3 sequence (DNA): TGTGCCAGCTCACCAGAACAACGGGGACCCAGGGGCAATCAGCCCCAGCATTTT. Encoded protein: CASSPEQRGPRGNQPQHF.

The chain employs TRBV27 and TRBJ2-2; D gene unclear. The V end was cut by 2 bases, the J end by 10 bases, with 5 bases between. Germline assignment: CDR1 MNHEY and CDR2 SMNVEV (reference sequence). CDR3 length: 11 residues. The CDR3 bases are TGTGCCAGCAGTTTAAACCAGGAGCTGTTTTTT. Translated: CASSLNQELFF.

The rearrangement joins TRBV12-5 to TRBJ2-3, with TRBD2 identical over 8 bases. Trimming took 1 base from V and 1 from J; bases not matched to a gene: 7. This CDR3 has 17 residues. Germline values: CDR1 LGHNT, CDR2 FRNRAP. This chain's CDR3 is CASGLAETSAGTDTQYF. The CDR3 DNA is TGTGCTAGTGGTTTGGCCGAGACTAGCGCCGGCACAGATACGCAGTATTTT.

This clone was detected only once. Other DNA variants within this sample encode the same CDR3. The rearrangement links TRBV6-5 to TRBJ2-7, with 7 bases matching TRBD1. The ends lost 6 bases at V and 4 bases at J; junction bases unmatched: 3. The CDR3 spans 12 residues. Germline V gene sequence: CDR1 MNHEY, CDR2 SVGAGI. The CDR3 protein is CASSKTGYEQYF. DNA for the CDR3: TGTGCCAGCAGCAAGACAGGGTACGAGCAGTACTTC.

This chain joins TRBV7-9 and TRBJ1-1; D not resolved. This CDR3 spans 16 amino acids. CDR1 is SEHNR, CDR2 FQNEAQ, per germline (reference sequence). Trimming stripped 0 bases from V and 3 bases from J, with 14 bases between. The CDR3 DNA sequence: TGTGCCAGCAGCTTAGCCGGGGAATTGGTGGACACTGAAGCTTTCTTT. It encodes CASSLAGELVDTEAFF.

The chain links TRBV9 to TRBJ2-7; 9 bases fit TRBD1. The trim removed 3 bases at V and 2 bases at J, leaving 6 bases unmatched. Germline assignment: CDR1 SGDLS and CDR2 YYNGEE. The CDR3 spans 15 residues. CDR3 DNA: TGTGCCAGCAGCGCAGACAGGGGGGATCCCTACGAGCAGTACTTC. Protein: CASSADRGDPYEQYF.

CDR3 DNA sequence: TGTGCCAGCAGCAGGGGTCTGGGCAGGGACTACGAGCAGTACTTC. It is translated as CASSRGLGRDYEQYF. This chain joins TRBV7-9 and TRBJ2-7; TRBD1 is a possible D gene (5 bases). From germline, CDR1 is SEHNR and CDR2 FQNEAQ (reference sequence). CDR3 length: 15 residues. The V gene lost 5 bases and the J gene lost 3 bases, with 17 bases spanning the gap.

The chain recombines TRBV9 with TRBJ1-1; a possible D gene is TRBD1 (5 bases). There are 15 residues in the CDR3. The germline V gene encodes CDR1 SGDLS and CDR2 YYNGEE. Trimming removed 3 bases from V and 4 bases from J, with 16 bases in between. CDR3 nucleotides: TGTGCCAGCAGCGCCATCACCGGGGGGGGCACTGAAGCTTTCTTT. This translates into CASSAITGGGTEAFF.

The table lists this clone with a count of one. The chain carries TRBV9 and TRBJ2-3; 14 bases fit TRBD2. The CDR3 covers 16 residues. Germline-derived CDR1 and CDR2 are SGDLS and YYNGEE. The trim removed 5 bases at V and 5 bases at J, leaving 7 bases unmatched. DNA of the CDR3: TGTGCCAGCAGGGGAACCGGGACTAGCGGGGGAGATACGCAGTATTTT. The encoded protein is CASRGTGTSGGDTQYF.

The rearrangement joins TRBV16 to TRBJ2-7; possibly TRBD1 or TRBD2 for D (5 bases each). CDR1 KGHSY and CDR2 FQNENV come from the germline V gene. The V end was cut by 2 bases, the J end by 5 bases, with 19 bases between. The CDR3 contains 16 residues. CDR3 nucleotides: TGTGCCAGCAGCCAAGCCGTGGGGACGGCGGACCACGAGCAGTACTTC. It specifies CASSQAVGTADHEQYF. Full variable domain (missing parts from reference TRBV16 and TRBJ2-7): GEEVAQTPKHLVRGEGQKAKLYCAPIKGHSYVFWYQQVLKNEFKFLISFQNENVFDETGMPKERFSAKCLPNSPCSLEIQATKLEDSAVYFCASSQAVGTADHEQYFGPGTRLTVT.

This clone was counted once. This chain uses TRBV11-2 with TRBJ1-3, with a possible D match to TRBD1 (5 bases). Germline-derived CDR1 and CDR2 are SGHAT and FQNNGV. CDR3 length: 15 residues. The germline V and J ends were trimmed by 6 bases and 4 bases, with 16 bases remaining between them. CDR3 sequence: CASRQGRGAGNTIYF. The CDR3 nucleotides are TGTGCCAGCAGGCAGGGACGGGGAGCAGGAAACACCATATATTTT.

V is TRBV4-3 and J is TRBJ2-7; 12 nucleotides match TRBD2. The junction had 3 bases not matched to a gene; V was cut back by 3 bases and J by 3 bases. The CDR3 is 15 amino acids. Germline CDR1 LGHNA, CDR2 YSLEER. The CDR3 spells CASSQTTSGSYEQYF. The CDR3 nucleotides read TGCGCCAGCAGCCAGACGACTAGCGGGAGCTACGAGCAGTACTTC.

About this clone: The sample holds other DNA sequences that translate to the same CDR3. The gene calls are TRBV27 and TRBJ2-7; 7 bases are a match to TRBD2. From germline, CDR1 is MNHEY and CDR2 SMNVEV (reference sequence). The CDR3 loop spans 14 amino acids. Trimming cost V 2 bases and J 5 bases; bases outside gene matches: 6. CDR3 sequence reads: CASSLLAGDDEQYF. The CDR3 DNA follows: TGTGCCAGCAGTTTACTGGCGGGAGACGACGAGCAGTACTTC.

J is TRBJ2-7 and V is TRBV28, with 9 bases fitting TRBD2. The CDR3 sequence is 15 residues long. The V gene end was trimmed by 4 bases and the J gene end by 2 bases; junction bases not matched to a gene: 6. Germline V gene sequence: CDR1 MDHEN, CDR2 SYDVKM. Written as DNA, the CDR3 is TGTGCCAGCAGTTCTCGACTAGCGGTAACCTACGAGCAGTACTTC. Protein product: CASSSRLAVTYEQYF.

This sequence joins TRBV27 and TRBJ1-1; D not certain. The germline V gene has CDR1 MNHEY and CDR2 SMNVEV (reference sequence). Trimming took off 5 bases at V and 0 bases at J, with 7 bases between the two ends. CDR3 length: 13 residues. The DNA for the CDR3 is TGTGCCAGCAGTCAATGGGTGAACACTGAAGCTTTCTTT. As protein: CASSQWVNTEAFF.

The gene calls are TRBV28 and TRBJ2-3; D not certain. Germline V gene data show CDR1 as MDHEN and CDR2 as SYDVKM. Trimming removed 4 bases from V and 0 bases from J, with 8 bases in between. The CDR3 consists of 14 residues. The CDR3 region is CASSWTSSTDTQYF. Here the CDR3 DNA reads TGTGCCAGCAGTTGGACCTCTAGCACAGATACGCAGTATTTT.

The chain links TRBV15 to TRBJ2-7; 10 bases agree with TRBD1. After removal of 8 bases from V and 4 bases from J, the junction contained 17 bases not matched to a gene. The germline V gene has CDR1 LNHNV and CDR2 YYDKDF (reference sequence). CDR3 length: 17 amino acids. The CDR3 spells CATPTGDRTGGTYEQYF. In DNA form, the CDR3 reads TGTGCCACCCCAACAGGGGACCGGACAGGGGGAACGTACGAGCAGTACTTC.

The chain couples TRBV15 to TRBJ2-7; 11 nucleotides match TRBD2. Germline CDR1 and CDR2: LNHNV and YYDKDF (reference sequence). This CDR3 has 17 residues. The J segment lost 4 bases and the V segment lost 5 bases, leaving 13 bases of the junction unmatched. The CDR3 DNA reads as TGTGCCACCAGCGGCTCTGGACGGGGACTAGCGGTTTACGAGCAGTACTTC. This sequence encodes CATSGSGRGLAVYEQYF.

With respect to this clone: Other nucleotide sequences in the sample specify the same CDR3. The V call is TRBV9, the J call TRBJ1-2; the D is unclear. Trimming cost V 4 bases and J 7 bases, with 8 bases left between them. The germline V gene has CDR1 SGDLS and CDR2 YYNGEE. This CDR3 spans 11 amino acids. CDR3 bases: TGTGCCAGCAGCACCGGGGTTGGCTACACCTTC. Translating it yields CASSTGVGYTF.

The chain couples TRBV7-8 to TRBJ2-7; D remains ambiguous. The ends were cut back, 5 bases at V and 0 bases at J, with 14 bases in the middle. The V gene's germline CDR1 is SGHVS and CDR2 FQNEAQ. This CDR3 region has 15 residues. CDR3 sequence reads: CASSAQTRVSYEQYF. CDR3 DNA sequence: TGTGCCAGCAGCGCCCAAACACGAGTCTCCTACGAGCAGTACTTC.

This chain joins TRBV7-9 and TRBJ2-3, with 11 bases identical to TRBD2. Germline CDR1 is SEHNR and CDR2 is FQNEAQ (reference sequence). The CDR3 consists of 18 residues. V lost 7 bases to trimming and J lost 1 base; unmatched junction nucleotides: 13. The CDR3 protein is CASTLPLAGDRGTDTQYF. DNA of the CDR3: TGTGCCAGCACCCTTCCACTAGCGGGAGATCGGGGCACAGATACGCAGTATTTT.